The 30 T cell receptor beta chains presented below share a single source sample, sequenced in a study of cytomegalovirus exposure and HLA in healthy donors. PCR used 60 Vbeta primers and 13 Jbeta primers. Clones were sequenced by immunoSEQ multiplex PCR, and TCRdb holds only the in-frame ones, with some missing. The table lists approximately 140,000 clones, approximately 78% of them singletons, with roughly 3.4% in the top ten. The sequenced sample was PBMCs. Receptors originate from a man aged 18 to 35 in good health and CMV-seropositive.

The chain combines TRBV21-1 with TRBJ1-2; the table's TRBD1 call for D was not verified on the DNA. TRBV21-1 is tagged as a pseudogene. This CDR3 is 14 amino acids long. CDR3 sequence (DNA): TGTGCCAGCACCCAGGGGTGGGGGTGTTATGGCTACACCTTC. Translated: CASTQGWGCYGYTF.

The gene calls are TRBV27 and TRBJ1-1; 7 bases map to TRBD1. The CDR3 contains 13 residues. Looked up from germline, CDR1 is MNHEY and CDR2 is SMNVEV (reference sequence). V gave up 7 bases and J gave up 8 bases; unmatched junction bases: 10. CDR3 loop: CASNLFRGTEAFF. Here the CDR3 DNA reads TGTGCCAGCAACCTATTCAGGGGGACAGAAGCTTTCTTT.

The CDR3 coding sequence is TGCGCCAGCAGCTTGTGGCGGACAGGGGGGTCCGAAGCTTTCTTT. This encodes CASSLWRTGGSEAFF. This sequence joins TRBV5-1 and TRBJ1-1; 10 nucleotides match TRBD1. V lost 1 base, J lost 8 bases, and 8 bases stayed unmatched. Germline CDR1 SGHRS, CDR2 YFSETQ. This CDR3 spans 15 amino acids.

The chain links TRBV28 to TRBJ2-1, with TRBD2 as a possible D gene (5 bases). This CDR3 is 12 amino acids long. Trimming removed 3 bases from V and 10 bases from J, with 10 bases in between. Germline loops: CDR1 MDHEN, CDR2 SYDVKM. CDR3 protein: CASSLYRGEQFF. The CDR3 nucleotides are TGTGCCAGCAGTTTGTACCGGGGAGAGCAGTTCTTC.

The chain couples TRBV9 to TRBJ1-1; D might be TRBD1 (5 bases). The CDR3 length is 13 residues. The V end lost 0 bases, the J end lost 10 bases, and 13 bases lay between the germline ends. The V gene's germline CDR1 is SGDLS and CDR2 YYNGEE. The CDR3 reads CASSVDAGRGAFF. Here the CDR3 DNA reads TGTGCCAGCAGCGTAGATGCAGGAAGGGGAGCTTTCTTT.

The rearrangement uses TRBV12-5 and TRBJ1-1, with a possible D match to TRBD1 (6 bases). The CDR3 spans 12 residues. Germline-derived CDR1 and CDR2 are LGHNT and FRNRAP. Between the trimmed V and J ends, which lost 3 bases and 7 bases, there was a span of 9 bases. The CDR3 nucleotides read TGTGCTAGTGGTTTCCAGACAGGTGAAGCTTTCTTT. Protein sequence: CASGFQTGEAFF.

V gene TRBV11-2 combines with J gene TRBJ2-1, with a tentative D call TRBD1 (6 bases). Germline V gene data show CDR1 as SGHAT and CDR2 as FQNNGV. The CDR3 loop spans 15 amino acids. Trimming cost V 6 bases and J 4 bases, with 16 bases left between them. This CDR3 is CASRLGQGPYNEQFF. The CDR3 DNA is TGTGCCAGCAGGTTGGGGCAGGGGCCTTACAATGAGCAGTTCTTC.

V gene TRBV4-1 combines with J gene TRBJ1-1; D is possibly TRBD1 (5 bases). The CDR3 consists of 15 residues. V was trimmed by 1 base and J by 1 base, leaving 10 bases between them. Germline-derived CDR1 and CDR2 are MGHRA and YSYEKL. The CDR3 DNA follows: TGCGCCAGCAGCCAAGCGGGGGAGGGGAACACTGAAGCTTTCTTT. Protein sequence: CASSQAGEGNTEAFF.

In this sample, this clone turned up once. The V gene is TRBV13, the J gene TRBJ1-3; D unresolved. Germline-derived CDR1 and CDR2 are PRHDT and FYEKMQ (reference sequence). Trimming pared 6 bases from V and 6 bases from J, leaving 9 bases between. The CDR3 runs to 12 residues. Here the CDR3 reads CASRFGANTIYF. The CDR3 DNA reads as TGTGCCAGCAGATTCGGTGCAAACACCATATATTTT.

The V call is TRBV2, the J call TRBJ1-1; possibly TRBD1 for D (5 bases). From germline, CDR1 is SNHLY and CDR2 FYNNEI. The CDR3 consists of 13 residues. The V and J ends lost 8 bases and 2 bases respectively, with 12 bases between them. CDR3 sequence (DNA): TGTGCCAGCGGATGGGGGGACAACACTGAAGCTTTCTTT. The encoded protein is CASGWGDNTEAFF.

The chain carries TRBV7-2 and TRBJ2-1, with D possibly being TRBD2 (7 bases). From germline, CDR1 is SGHTA and CDR2 FQGNSA. The CDR3 sequence is 15 residues long. V gave up 3 bases and J gave up 9 bases, with 18 bases separating them. The CDR3 here is CASSFVGGQVGEQFF. The CDR3 DNA follows: TGTGCCAGCAGCTTTGTCGGGGGGCAAGTGGGTGAGCAGTTCTTC.

V gene TRBV14 combines with J gene TRBJ1-1, with TRBD1 matching 8 bases. Unmatched junction bases numbered 5, after V lost 1 base and J lost 1 base. This CDR3 spans 16 amino acids. From germline, CDR1 is SGHDN and CDR2 FVKESK. The CDR3 region is CASSQVMGQANTEAFF. In DNA form, the CDR3 reads TGTGCCAGCAGCCAAGTCATGGGACAGGCGAACACTGAAGCTTTCTTT.

The V gene is TRBV7-8, the J gene TRBJ1-5; D gene unclear. CDR1 and CDR2 (germline): SGHVS, FQNEAQ. V dropped 1 base and J dropped 7 bases, with 14 bases sitting between them. The CDR3 spans 15 residues. The CDR3 DNA is TGTGCCAGCAGCTTAGATCGGACGGGGAGGCAGCCCCAGCATTTT. It codes for CASSLDRTGRQPQHF.

The chain couples TRBV7-6 to TRBJ2-7; TRBD1 matches at 7 bases. Germline V gene data show CDR1 as SGHVS and CDR2 as FNYEAQ. The CDR3 runs to 17 residues. With 1 base clipped from V and 0 bases from J, the junction kept 9 bases outside the gene matches. The CDR3 DNA sequence: TGTGCCAGCAGCTTAGAACATTATGGGACAGACTCCTACGAGCAGTACTTC. This encodes CASSLEHYGTDSYEQYF. The full variable domain, with the rest looked up from reference TRBV7-6 and TRBJ2-7, is GAGVSQSPRYKVTKRGQDVALRCDPISGHVSLYWYRQALGQGPEFLTYFNYEAQQDKSGLPNDRFSAERPEGSISTLTIQRTEQRDSAMYRCASSLEHYGTDSYEQYFGPGTRLTVT.

The V call is TRBV5-1, the J call TRBJ2-7; maybe TRBD2 (6 bases). V lost 7 bases and J 2 bases, leaving 10 bases between the germline ends. This CDR3 comprises 12 residues. CDR1 and CDR2 from the germline V gene are SGHRS and YFSETQ. CDR3: CASWDSAYEQYF. Written as DNA, the CDR3 is TGCGCCAGCTGGGACTCCGCCTACGAGCAGTACTTC.

The rearrangement links TRBV5-4 to TRBJ2-7; 7 bases are shared with TRBD1. Per the germline V gene, CDR1 is SGHNT and CDR2 is YYREEE (reference sequence). The CDR3 is made up of 12 amino acids. V shed 7 bases and J 6 bases; nucleotides not matched to a gene: 7. The CDR3 bases are TGTGCCAGCCCCGTGACAGGGCTCGAGCAGTACTTC. Translated, it gives CASPVTGLEQYF.

The CDR3 DNA is TGTGCCAGCAGCTACGGACAGGCAAGAGGGGGATTTTTCTTC. The encoded protein is CASSYGQARGGFFF. The chain employs TRBV5-6 and TRBJ2-1; 7 bases align to TRBD1. The germline V gene has CDR1 SGHDT and CDR2 YYEEEE. Trimming cost V 3 bases and J 16 bases; bases outside gene matches: 16. This CDR3 is 14 amino acids long.

The rearrangement links TRBV30 to TRBJ1-1, with a tentative D call TRBD1 (6 bases). This CDR3 region has 13 residues. Trimming took off 0 bases at V and 4 bases at J, with 9 bases between the two ends. Germline V gives CDR1 GTSNPN, CDR2 SVGIG (reference sequence). The CDR3 DNA sequence: TGTGCCTGGAGTGTGGGGGCTCGCACTGAAGCTTTCTTT. Its translation: CAWSVGARTEAFF.

The V gene is TRBV27, the J gene TRBJ2-5, with 10 bases that match TRBD2. The DNA matches TRBJ2-7 better at its end, which makes the J call doubtful. Germline V lookup: CDR1 MNHEY, CDR2 SMNVEV (reference sequence). The CDR3 is 15 amino acids. CDR3 loop: CASRPTSGIIYEQYF. CDR3 DNA: TGTGCCAGCAGACCAACTAGCGGGATCATCTACGAGCAGTACTTC.

This clone turned up a few times. J is TRBJ1-5 and V is TRBV19, with D hard to call. There are 15 residues in the CDR3. Germline assignment: CDR1 LNHDA and CDR2 SQIVND (reference sequence). Trimming shortened V by 3 bases and J by 4 bases, and 13 bases separated the two germline ends. The CDR3 loop is CASSMSPAGNQPQHF. The CDR3 DNA reads TGTGCCAGTAGTATGAGCCCCGCGGGGAATCAGCCCCAGCATTTT.

The V gene is TRBV7-9, the J gene TRBJ2-3; 7 nucleotides line up with TRBD2. Germline loops: CDR1 SEHNR, CDR2 FQNEAQ (reference sequence). This CDR3 has 12 residues. The CDR3 sequence: CGAAGGTDTQYF. The CDR3 DNA sequence: TGTGGGGCGGCGGGAGGCACAGATACGCAGTATTTT.

The V and J genes are TRBV5-1 and TRBJ2-3; possibly TRBD1 for D (6 bases). V was clipped by 4 bases and J by 2 bases, with 11 bases between them. The V gene's germline CDR1 is SGHRS and CDR2 YFSETQ. The CDR3 contains 14 residues. As DNA, the CDR3 is TGCGCCAGCAGCCACAGGGCTTACACAGATACGCAGTATTTT. This translates into CASSHRAYTDTQYF.

This chain connects TRBV2 to TRBJ1-1; D remains unclear. The germline V gene has CDR1 SNHLY and CDR2 FYNNEI. This CDR3 contains 12 residues. V shed 7 bases and J shed 7 bases, with 13 bases lying between them. The CDR3 is CASTEGRVEAFF. The CDR3 coding sequence is TGTGCCAGCACCGAGGGAAGGGTTGAAGCTTTCTTT.

This clone was seen a few times. This chain joins TRBV6-1 and TRBJ1-5, with 8 bases aligning to TRBD1. CDR1 MNHNS and CDR2 SASEGT come from the germline V gene. This CDR3 is built from 13 residues. The trim removed 10 bases at V and 3 bases at J, leaving 5 bases unmatched. CDR3 nucleotide sequence: TGTGCCATTCACAGGGGGGACAATCAGCCCCAGCATTTT. The encoded protein is CAIHRGDNQPQHF.

The genes are TRBV19 and TRBJ2-3, with a tentative D call TRBD1 (7 bases). The CDR3 totals 16 residues. CDR1 is LNHDA, CDR2 SQIVND, per germline (reference sequence). Trimming shortened V by 3 bases and J by 3 bases, and 16 bases separated the two germline ends. CDR3 residues: CASSIAPTGRTDTQYF. Here the CDR3 DNA reads TGTGCCAGTAGTATCGCCCCGACAGGGAGGACAGATACGCAGTATTTT.

The CDR3 bases are TGTGCCAGCAAACTAGCTTGGGACAATGAGCAGTTCTTC. Its translation is CASKLAWDNEQFF. The rearrangement joins TRBV25-1 to TRBJ2-1, with D possibly matching TRBD2 (6 bases). The germline gives CDR1 MGHDK, CDR2 SYGVNS. The CDR3 has 13 residues. Deletions cut 7 bases from V and 5 bases from J, with 12 bases between.

This sequence joins TRBV27 and TRBJ2-2, with 7 bases identical to TRBD2. The V gene's germline CDR1 is MNHEY and CDR2 SMNVEV (reference sequence). V lost 3 bases, J lost 2 bases, and 6 bases stayed unmatched. The CDR3 has 16 residues. In DNA form, the CDR3 reads TGTGCCAGCAGTTTTCTGCGGGAGACTAACACCGGGGAGCTGTTTTTT. It translates to CASSFLRETNTGELFF.

This clone was seen a handful of times. V usage is TRBV2 and J usage is TRBJ1-1; D perhaps matches TRBD1 (5 bases). Trimming stripped 6 bases from V and 4 bases from J, with 12 bases between. The germline gives CDR1 SNHLY, CDR2 FYNNEI. This CDR3 comprises 13 residues. The CDR3 bases are TGTGCCAGCAGGCAACGACAGCCCACTGAAGCTTTCTTT. It encodes CASRQRQPTEAFF.

This chain links TRBV5-1 with TRBJ2-1; 8 nucleotides agree with TRBD1. Germline loops: CDR1 SGHRS, CDR2 YFSETQ. V lost 4 bases, J lost 5 bases, and 11 bases stayed unmatched. CDR3 length: 16 amino acids. CDR3 in amino acids: CASSPVPGQVNNEQFF. The CDR3 DNA reads TGCGCCAGCAGCCCCGTACCGGGACAGGTAAACAATGAGCAGTTCTTC.

The chain is built from TRBV19 and TRBJ1-5; no clear D. The CDR3 consists of 13 residues. CDR1 and CDR2 (germline): LNHDA, SQIVND (reference sequence). V lost 2 bases to trimming and J lost 4 bases, with 6 bases between them. The CDR3 here is CASSIIENQPQHF. The CDR3 DNA is TGTGCCAGTAGTATAATAGAGAATCAGCCCCAGCATTTT.